This T cell receptor beta chain comes out of a study of T cells in Graves' hyperthyroidism and ophthalmopathy. Study-level points and caveats: Separating ophthalmopathy from stable hyperthyroidism was achieved by a 13 V-J model.

This clonotype has at least ten counts. Its cognate antigen is unknown. There were TCR beta CDR3 regions amplified from RNA transcripts. HTBI primers were the set used in a first-round RT-PCR of the TCR CDR3. TCRdb independently ran MiXCR on the multiplex PCR reads; one entry per CDR3 protein. Counted here are about 400,000 distinct CDR3 sequences, 12% to 15% occurring once; the ten biggest clones make up 5% to 6.5%. The CDR3 has 13 residues. Germline CDR1 and CDR2: GTSNPN and SVGIG (reference sequence). The ends were cut back, 0 bases at V and 8 bases at J, with 8 bases in the middle. The specimen was blood. The chain links TRBV30 to TRBJ1-6; D is undetermined. The receptor comes from a woman younger than 30 with Graves' hyperthyroidism. Written as DNA, the CDR3 is TGTGCCTGGAGTGTACTGGCAGATTCACCCCTCCACTTT. Residues: CAWSVLADSPLHF.